This TCR beta chain is drawn from a study of blood T cell repertoires in COVID-19. Study overall: Nucleic acid was either cDNA or gDNA, and it came from T cells, B-cell-depleted T cells, or PBMCs.

Clones were read by immunoSEQ multiplex PCR, and TCRdb kept only the in-frame ones, dropping some. Of about 300,000 clones in the sample, around 90% were seen once. The CDR3 spans 15 residues. Germline V gene lookup returns CDR1 ENHRY and CDR2 SYGVKD. After removal of 3 bases from V and 0 bases from J, the junction contained 5 bases not matched to a gene. Sequenced material: peripheral blood. The sequence was obtained from a woman aged 50 to 60 with COVID-19, enrolled during active disease. The chain recombines TRBV10-3 with TRBJ2-7; 7 positions agree with TRBD1. The CDR3: CAISEEGARSYEQYF. For the CDR3, the DNA is TGTGCCATCAGTGAAGAGGGGGCACGCTCCTACGAGCAGTACTTC.